The present T cell receptor beta chain was sequenced within a study of OX40 agonist ivuxolimab in advanced cancers. For context, the study as a whole: The costimulatory receptor OX40 (CD134) was targeted by ivuxolimab, a fully human IgG2 agonistic monoclonal antibody. Intravenous ivuxolimab was administered to patients every 2 weeks at six dose levels: 0.01, 0.1, 0.3, 1.5, 3 and 10 mg/kg. Of the approximately 50 dose-escalation patients, hepatocellular carcinoma was present in approximately 20, melanoma in approximately 15, renal cell carcinoma in 9 and head and neck cancer in 9. In the dose-escalation cohort, approximately 83% of patients were male, and the mean age was around 65 years with a range of roughly 20 to 85. Patients were allowed to have had prior anti-PD-1, anti-PD-L1 or anti-CTLA-4 therapy, and about 40% of the dose-escalation patients had been treated with checkpoint inhibitors. Three dose-escalation patients achieved partial responses, one with hepatocellular carcinoma and two with cutaneous melanoma. The point of sequencing TCRbeta in the periphery was to test whether ivuxolimab changed TCR sequence diversity and drove clonal T-cell expansion. The paper covers the monotherapy dose-escalation part of the phase I ivuxolimab trial, which included N of about 50 patients. The study at large found these results: In the 0.1-3.0 mg/kg groups, partial responders had among the lowest normalized peripheral clonal expansion, particularly in CD8+ T cells. Antigen specificity was not determined for the clonally expanded peripheral T cells. Low levels of normalized T-cell clonal expansion were also seen in some patients who did not respond. Clonal expansion of both CD4+ and CD8+ blood T cells was observed from baseline to week 6 at doses 0.1 to 3.0 mg/kg. On average, CD8+ T cells showed more expanded clones than CD4+ T cells after ivuxolimab.

Patients with a history of autoimmune disease or receiving systemic immunosuppression were excluded from the trial. Peripheral blood for TCR sequencing was collected from all dose cohorts at baseline, on cycle 4 day 1, and on cycle 7 day 1. The samples were taken from a phase I, first-in-human, multicenter, open-label dose-escalation trial of ivuxolimab. Adults with locally advanced or metastatic melanoma, renal cell carcinoma, hepatocellular carcinoma or head and neck squamous cell carcinoma were enrolled in the trial. CD4+ and CD8+ T cells were sorted separately from peripheral blood before TCR sequencing. For sequencing of the TCRbeta CDR3 region, genomic DNA was extracted from the sorted cells. The immunoSEQ Assay was used for sequencing of TCRbeta CDR3 regions. As stored in TCRdb, this immuneACCESS dataset retains in-frame rearrangements with V and J assigned. A fraction of the clones does not appear; measured against another copy, unresolved V genes explain less than half of the discrepancy, and the remainder lacks a known reason. The sample records 75,000 to 100,000 clones, about 90% of which are singletons. The biggest ten clones account for 9% to 10% of the sample.

Germline trimming amounts to 2 bases on V and 0 bases on J, with 12 as the count of junction bases outside the gene matches. The CDR3 covers 18 residues, taking in both the cysteine and the phenylalanine. Only the CDR3 DNA stays, 54 bases, in frame from base 1. CDR1 and CDR2 are read off the germline V gene as MNHNS and SASEGT. In the case of this clone: No cognate antigen has been identified for it. No base qualities exist here, and no much larger clone lies one base off it.

The origin of this receptor is an adult with an advanced solid tumor such as melanoma, head and neck, liver or kidney cancer. This chain is built from TRBV6-1 and TRBJ2-7, with 8 bases aligning to TRBD1. Sequencing was performed on CD4+ or CD8+ T cells sorted from blood, taken in a trial of the OX40 agonist ivuxolimab. The CDR3 protein: CASSERAGGFFSSYEQYF. The nucleotide sequence is given as TGTGCCAGCAGTGAACGGGCAGGGGGCTTCTTCAGCTCCTACGAGCAGTACTTC.